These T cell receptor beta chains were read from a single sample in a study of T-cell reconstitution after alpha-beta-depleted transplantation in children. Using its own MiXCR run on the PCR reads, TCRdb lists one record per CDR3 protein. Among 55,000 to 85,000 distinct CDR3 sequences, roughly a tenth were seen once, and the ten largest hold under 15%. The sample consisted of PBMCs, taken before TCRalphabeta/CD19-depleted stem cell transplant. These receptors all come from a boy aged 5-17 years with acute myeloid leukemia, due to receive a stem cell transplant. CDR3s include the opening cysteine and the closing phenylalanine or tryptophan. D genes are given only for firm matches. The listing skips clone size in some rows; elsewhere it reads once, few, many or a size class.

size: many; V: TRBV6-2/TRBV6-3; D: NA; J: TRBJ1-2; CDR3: CASLTRTDYGYTF; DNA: TGTGCCAGCCTCACTCGGACAGACTATGGCTACACCTTC
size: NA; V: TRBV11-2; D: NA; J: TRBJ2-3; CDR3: CASSLAGVLFTSTDTQYF; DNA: TGTGCCAGCAGCCTTGCCGGGGTCCTTTTTACTAGCACAGATACGCAGTATTTT
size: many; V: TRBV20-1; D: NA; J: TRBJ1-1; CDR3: CSASSRRLNTEAFF; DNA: TGCAGTGCTAGCTCTCGACGGTTGAACACTGAAGCTTTCTTT
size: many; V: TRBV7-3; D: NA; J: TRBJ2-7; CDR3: CASSLGRNYEQYF; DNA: TGTGCCAGCAGCTTAGGACGGAACTACGAGCAGTACTTC
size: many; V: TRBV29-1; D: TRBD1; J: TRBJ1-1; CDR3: CSAGQGGTEAFF; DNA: TGCAGCGCCGGACAGGGGGGCACTGAAGCTTTCTTT
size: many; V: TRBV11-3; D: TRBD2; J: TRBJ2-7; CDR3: CASSSGTSGRHEQYF; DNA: TGTGCCAGCAGCTCTGGGACTAGCGGGAGGCACGAGCAGTACTTC
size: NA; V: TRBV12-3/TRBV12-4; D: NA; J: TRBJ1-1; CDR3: CASSLEGGEAFF; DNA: TGTGCCAGCAGTTTAGAGGGGGGTGAAGCTTTCTTT
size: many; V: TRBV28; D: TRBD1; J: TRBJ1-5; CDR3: CASNRGPNQPQHF; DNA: TGTGCCTCAAACAGGGGTCCTAATCAGCCCCAGCATTTT
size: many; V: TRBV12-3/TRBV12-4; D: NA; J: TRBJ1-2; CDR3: CASSSSDFSHGYTF; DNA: TGTGCCAGCAGTTCATCCGATTTCAGCCATGGCTACACCTTC
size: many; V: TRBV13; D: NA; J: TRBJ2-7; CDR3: CASSLSFRGTNSYEQYF; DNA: TGTGCCAGCAGTTTATCCTTCAGGGGTACAAACTCCTACGAGCAGTACTTC
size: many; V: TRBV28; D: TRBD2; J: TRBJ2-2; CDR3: CASSPAGRPSNTGELFF; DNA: TGTGCCAGCAGTCCAGCGGGACGGCCCTCGAACACCGGGGAGCTGTTTTTT
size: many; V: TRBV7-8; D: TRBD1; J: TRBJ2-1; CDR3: CASSLEDRVRYNEQFF; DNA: TGTGCCAGCAGCTTAGAAGACAGGGTCAGATACAATGAGCAGTTCTTC
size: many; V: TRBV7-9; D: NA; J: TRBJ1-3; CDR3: CASLGALGNTIYF; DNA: TGTGCCAGCTTGGGGGCGCTGGGAAACACCATATATTTT
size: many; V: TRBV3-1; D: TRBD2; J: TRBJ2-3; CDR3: CASSQVGGRGTDTQYF; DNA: TGTGCCAGCAGCCAGGTTGGTGGGAGGGGCACAGATACGCAGTATTTT
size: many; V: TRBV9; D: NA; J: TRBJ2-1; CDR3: CASSVGGEQFF; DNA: TGTGCCAGCAGCGTAGGGGGTGAGCAGTTCTTC
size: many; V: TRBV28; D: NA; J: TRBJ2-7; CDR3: CASSLLGVAYEQYF; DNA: TGTGCCAGCAGTTTACTCGGGGTGGCGTACGAGCAGTACTTC
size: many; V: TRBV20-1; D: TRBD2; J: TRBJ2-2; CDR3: CSATPSGRDTGELFF; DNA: TGCAGTGCCACCCCTAGCGGGAGAGACACCGGGGAGCTGTTTTTT
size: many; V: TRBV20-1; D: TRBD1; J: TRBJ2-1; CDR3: CSAPRLPGQGVENEQFF; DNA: TGCAGTGCTCCTCGTCTTCCGGGACAGGGGGTCGAAAATGAGCAGTTCTTC
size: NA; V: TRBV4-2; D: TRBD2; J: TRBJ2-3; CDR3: CASSQPLAGGPTDTQYF; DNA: TGTGCCAGCAGCCAACCCTTAGCGGGGGGGCCCACAGATACGCAGTATTTT
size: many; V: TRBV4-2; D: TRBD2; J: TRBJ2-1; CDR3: CASSESSGASYNEQFF; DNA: TGTGCCAGCAGCGAGAGTAGCGGGGCCTCCTACAATGAGCAGTTCTTC
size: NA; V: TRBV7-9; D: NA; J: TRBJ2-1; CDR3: CASSLIEGGEQFF; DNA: TGTGCCAGCAGCCTCATCGAGGGAGGTGAGCAGTTCTTC
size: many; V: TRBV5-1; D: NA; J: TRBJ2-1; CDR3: CASTPTQGPYNEQFF; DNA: TGCGCCAGCACCCCCACCCAGGGGCCCTACAATGAGCAGTTCTTC
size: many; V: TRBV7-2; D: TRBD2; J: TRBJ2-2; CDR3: CASSFAGGGKTGELFF; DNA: TGTGCCAGCAGCTTCGCGGGGGGGGGAAAAACCGGGGAGCTGTTTTTT
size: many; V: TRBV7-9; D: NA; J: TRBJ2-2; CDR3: CASSLGGRQNTGELFF; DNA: TGTGCCAGCAGCTTAGGGGGCCGGCAGAACACCGGGGAGCTGTTTTTT
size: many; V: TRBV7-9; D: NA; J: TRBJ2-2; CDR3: CASSSVGGPGELFF; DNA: TGTGCCAGCAGCTCGGTCGGGGGGCCCGGGGAGCTGTTTTTT
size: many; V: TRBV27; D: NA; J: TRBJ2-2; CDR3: CASSFMSGDGTGELFF; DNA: TGTGCCAGCAGTTTCATGTCGGGAGATGGGACCGGGGAGCTGTTTTTT
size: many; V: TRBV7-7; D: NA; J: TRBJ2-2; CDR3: CASSLAFDTGELFF; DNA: TGTGCCAGCAGCTTAGCCTTCGACACCGGGGAGCTGTTTTTT
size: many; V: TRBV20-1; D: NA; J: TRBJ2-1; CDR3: CSANGGGRAYNEQFF; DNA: TGCAGTGCTAACGGAGGAGGGAGAGCTTACAATGAGCAGTTCTTC
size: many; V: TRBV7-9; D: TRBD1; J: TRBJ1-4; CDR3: CASSLAGQGANEKLFF; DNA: TGTGCCAGCAGCTTAGCTGGACAGGGGGCTAATGAAAAACTGTTTTTT
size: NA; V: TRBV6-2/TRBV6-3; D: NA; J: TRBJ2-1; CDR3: CASSYSWGGSYNEQFF; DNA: TGTGCCAGCAGTTACTCTTGGGGAGGCTCCTACAATGAGCAGTTCTTC
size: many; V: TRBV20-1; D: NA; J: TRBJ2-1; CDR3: CSAPLTIRSSYNEQFF; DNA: TGCAGTGCCCCCCTGACTATTCGGAGCTCCTACAATGAGCAGTTCTTC
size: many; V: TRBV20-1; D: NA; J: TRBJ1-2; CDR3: CSPYGSSEWYGYTF; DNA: TGCAGTCCCTACGGTTCCTCAGAGTGGTATGGCTACACCTTC
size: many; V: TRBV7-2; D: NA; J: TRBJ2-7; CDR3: CASRTTGLYEQYF; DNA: TGTGCCAGCAGAACGACGGGACTTTACGAGCAGTACTTC
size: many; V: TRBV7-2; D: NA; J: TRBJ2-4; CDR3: CASSQAWGRAKNIQYF; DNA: TGTGCCAGCAGCCAGGCCTGGGGTCGGGCCAAAAACATTCAGTACTTC
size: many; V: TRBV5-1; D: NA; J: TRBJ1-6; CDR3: CASSQVRESPLHF; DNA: TGCGCCAGCAGCCAAGTCAGGGAATCACCCCTCCACTTT
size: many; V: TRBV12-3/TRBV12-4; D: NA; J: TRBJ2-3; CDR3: CASSLGRIVMDTQYF; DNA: TGTGCCAGCAGTTTAGGTAGAATAGTGATGGATACGCAGTATTTT
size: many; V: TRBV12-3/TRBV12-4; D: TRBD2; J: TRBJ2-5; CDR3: CASSLLGGAGETQYF; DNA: TGTGCCAGCAGTTTACTCGGGGGGGCCGGAGAGACCCAGTACTTC
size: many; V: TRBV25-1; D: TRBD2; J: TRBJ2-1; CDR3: CASSESKAGGRNEQFF; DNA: TGTGCCAGCAGTGAATCAAAGGCGGGAGGGCGCAATGAGCAGTTCTTC
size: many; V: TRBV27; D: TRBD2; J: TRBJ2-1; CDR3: CASSSITSGGPYNEQFF; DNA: TGTGCCAGCAGTTCCATTACTAGCGGGGGGCCCTACAATGAGCAGTTCTTC
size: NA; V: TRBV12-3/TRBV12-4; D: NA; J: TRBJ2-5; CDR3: CASSLSIRGLAQETQYF; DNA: TGTGCCAGCAGTTTAAGTATCCGGGGGCTAGCTCAAGAGACCCAGTACTTC
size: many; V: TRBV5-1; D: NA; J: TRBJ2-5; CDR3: CASSSQETQYF; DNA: TGCGCCAGCAGCTCCCAAGAGACCCAGTACTTC
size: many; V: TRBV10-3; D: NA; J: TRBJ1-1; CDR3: CAISENSLNTEAFF; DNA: TGTGCCATCAGTGAGAACTCTCTGAACACTGAAGCTTTCTTT
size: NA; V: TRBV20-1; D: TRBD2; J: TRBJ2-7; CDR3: CSPAFRGGPANTEQYF; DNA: TGCAGCCCGGCCTTCCGGGGAGGGCCAGCGAACACCGAGCAGTACTTC